The 8 T cell receptor beta chains below come from one sample, sequenced in a study of blood T cells in healthy people across ages. Together with a sample-barcoded 5' primer, a J-beta primer mix was included in a second PCR lasting about 7 to 11 cycles. TCRdb passed the 5' RACE reads through MiXCR, listing each CDR3 protein once. Among some 1,500,000 distinct CDR3 sequences listed, roughly two fifths were seen once. The source material was blood. The receptors shown here come from a woman aged 18-29 years in good health.

This clonotype has a handful of counts. The chain is built from TRBV7-9 and TRBJ2-2; perhaps TRBD1 as D (6 bases). The germline V gene encodes CDR1 SEHNR and CDR2 FQNEAQ (reference sequence). V lost 2 bases and J lost 5, with 12 bases in between. CDR3 length: 15 amino acids. The chain's CDR3 is CASSLNRVNTGELFF. In DNA form, the CDR3 reads TGTGCCAGCAGCTTAAACAGGGTGAATACCGGGGAGCTGTTTTTT.

V and J are TRBV24-1 and TRBJ2-2, with D hard to call. Germline CDR1 is KGHDR and CDR2 is SFDVKD. This CDR3 comprises 11 residues. Deletions cut 5 bases from V and 8 bases from J, with 5 bases between. CDR3 protein: CATSGGGELFF. DNA of the CDR3: TGTGCCACCAGTGGAGGTGGGGAGCTGTTTTTT.

The rearrangement joins TRBV2 to TRBJ1-5; no clear D. CDR3 length equals 14 residues. V was cut by 3 bases and J by 6 bases, with 12 bases left in between. CDR1 and CDR2 from the germline V gene are SNHLY and FYNNEI. The CDR3 region is CASSDVVLSQPQHF. In DNA, the CDR3 is TGTGCCAGCAGTGACGTGGTTTTAAGTCAGCCCCAGCATTTT.

This clonotype was counted between two and nine times. This chain joins TRBV5-1 and TRBJ1-2; D gene ambiguous. The CDR3 spans 14 residues. Germline loops: CDR1 SGHRS, CDR2 YFSETQ. V was trimmed by 8 bases and J by 2 bases, leaving 16 bases between them. The CDR3 sequence: CASSRSGENYGYTF. CDR3 in DNA: TGCGCCAGTTCGAGATCCGGGGAGAACTATGGCTACACCTTC.

The V call is TRBV14, the J call TRBJ2-3; 8 bases are shared with TRBD2. Germline V gene sequence: CDR1 SGHDN, CDR2 FVKESK. The CDR3 is made up of 15 amino acids. Trimming cost V 8 bases and J 4 bases; bases outside gene matches: 11. CDR3 region: CASEYRREGPDTQYF. The CDR3 DNA reads TGTGCCAGCGAATATCGTCGGGAGGGCCCAGATACGCAGTATTTT.

Details on this clonotype: A read error may account for a junction end that differs from germline. The gene calls are TRBV4-3 and TRBJ1-2, with no clear D. The CDR3 contains 15 residues. The germline gives CDR1 LGHNA, CDR2 YSLEER. CDR3 amino acids: CACSHLGRESYGYTF. The CDR3 DNA follows: TGCGCCTGCAGCCACCTCGGACGGGAATCCTATGGCTACACCTTC.

The chain joins TRBV6-2 or TRBV6-3 to TRBJ2-1; D uncertain. The CDR3 sequence is 13 residues long. Germline CDR1 reads MNHEY; CDR2 reads SVGEGT. V lost 2 bases and J lost 9, with 11 bases in between. The CDR3 DNA reads as TGTGCCAGCAGTTACCCTAGGTTGGGTGAGCAGTTCTTC. This gives the protein CASSYPRLGEQFF.

A few counts support this clonotype. The CDR3 is CASGRYGSYNEQFF. The CDR3 DNA reads as TGTGCCTCCGGGAGGTACGGGTCCTACAATGAGCAGTTCTTC. V usage is TRBV10-3 and J usage is TRBJ2-1; 7 bases match TRBD2. Looked up from germline, CDR1 is ENHRY and CDR2 is SYGVKD. The CDR3 is 14 amino acids. V lost 11 bases, J lost 1 base, and 8 bases stayed unmatched.